The clone carrying this TCR beta chain was observed a handful of times. What it binds is unknown. This CDR3 region has 13 residues. Trimming removed 3 bases from V and 1 base from J, with 6 bases in between. The sample belongs to a study of molecular identifiers for immune sequencing clone quantification. Study conclusions and caveats: Underestimated sizes of highly expanded clones could result from identical TCR molecules that share a barcode.

Naive CD8 library inputs spanned roughly 20,000 to 1,100,000 sorted cells and 10%, 30% or 50% RNA. Sorted naive CD8 T cells were those defined as CD8+CD4-CCR7+CD45RA+. A single record per CDR3 protein comes from TCRdb applying MiXCR to the PCR reads. The sample shows approximately 320,000 distinct CDR3 sequences, roughly 24% of them seen only once. Sequenced input: naive CD8+ T cells from blood, with Jurkat cell RNA spiked in. The subset is: FACS-sorted CD8+CD4-CCR7+CD45RA+ naive T cells. The rearrangement uses TRBV12-3 or TRBV12-4 and TRBJ1-1, with D unclear. The source is a human donor in good health. Some libraries in this study had Jurkat cell RNA spiked in. For the CDR3, the DNA is TGTGCCAGCAGTTTTGTGGAGAACACTGAAGCTTTCTTT. Translation gives CASSFVENTEAFF.